Following are 10 T cell receptor beta chains from one sample sequenced in a study of CD8 T cells in ankylosing spondylitis listed by TCRdb under 2017. Their recognized antigens are unknown. Broader findings and caveats from the paper: A TCR beta motif made up of eight or nine highly homologous amino acid variants appeared to be characteristic of blood from ankylosing spondylitis patients.

Libraries were made using 5' RACE. Sequenced on an Illumina HiSeq 2500. In-frame beta chains were kept once TCRdb had trimmed the public reads at Q25 with fastp and called clones with MiXCR. Rows matching on CDR3 protein sequence are summarized as one entry with the most common DNA and genes. The sample has roughly 670,000 distinct CDR3 sequences on record, 15% to 20% of them singletons. Under 20% of the sample goes to the ten largest clones. Sequencing was done on a sample of blood, either unsorted or a sorted T cell fraction (not recorded which). These receptors were collected from a male donor with ankylosing spondylitis.

The V call is TRBV20-1, the J call TRBJ1-2; D call uncertain. Per germline, CDR1 DFQATT and CDR2 SNEGSKA (reference sequence). This CDR3 contains 8 residues. V was cut by 6 bases and J by 7 bases, with 3 bases left in between. In DNA form, the CDR3 reads TGCAGTGCCCTTGGCTACACCTTC. Residues: CSALGYTF.

This clonotype was seen only a few times. The J gene is TRBJ2-3, the V gene TRBV4-3; D might be TRBD1 (6 bases). V lost 5 bases, J lost 2 bases, and 14 bases lay in between. This CDR3 comprises 15 residues. Germline V lookup: CDR1 LGHNA, CDR2 YSLEER. For the CDR3, the DNA is TGCGCCAGCAGCAAAGGCGCAGGGGCCACAGATACGCAGTATTTT. Translated, it gives CASSKGAGATDTQYF.

This clonotype was counted at least ten times. The chain recombines TRBV12-3 or TRBV12-4 with TRBJ2-7; D is unclear. V lost 1 base and J 3 bases, leaving 7 bases between the germline ends. The CDR3 length is 13 residues. In DNA form, the CDR3 reads TGTGCCAGCAGTTTAGACAGCTACTACGAGCAGTACTTC. Translation gives CASSLDSYYEQYF.

This clonotype was observed many times. V usage is TRBV12-3 or TRBV12-4 and J usage is TRBJ2-3; no definite D call. The CDR3 runs 15 residues. Trimming removed 5 bases from V and 2 bases from J, with 14 bases in between. CDR3 DNA: TGTGCCAGCAGTCCACAGATCTATTCCACAGATACGCAGTATTTT. Translated, it gives CASSPQIYSTDTQYF.

This clonotype was seen at least ten times. The rearrangement joins TRBV20-1 to TRBJ2-3; 10 bases fit TRBD2. Germline V gene data show CDR1 as DFQATT and CDR2 as SNEGSKA (reference sequence). This CDR3 spans 17 amino acids. Trimming at V came to 1 base and at J to 0 bases, leaving 7 bases not matched to a gene. The CDR3 DNA follows: TGCAGTGCTAGAGGAGGGACTAGCGTCGGTAGCACAGATACGCAGTATTTT. This gives the protein CSARGGTSVGSTDTQYF.

This clonotype was counted a few times. The chain is built from TRBV27 and TRBJ2-2; D is possibly TRBD1 or TRBD2 (6 bases each). V was cut by 2 bases and J by 5 bases, with 9 bases left in between. CDR1 and CDR2 (germline): MNHEY, SMNVEV (reference sequence). This CDR3 is built from 14 residues. Here the CDR3 reads CASSLRGVTGELFF. The CDR3 region has the DNA TGTGCCAGCAGTTTAAGGGGGGTAACCGGGGAGCTGTTTTTT.

This clonotype has only a few counts. The V gene is TRBV4-1, the J gene TRBJ1-4, with D perhaps matching TRBD1 (6 bases). V lost 5 bases to trimming and J lost 7 bases, with 17 bases between them. Germline CDR1 reads MGHRA; CDR2 reads YSYEKL. This CDR3 spans 15 amino acids. The CDR3 DNA reads TGCGCCAGCAGCTTTCGGGCACAGGGTAGTGAAAAACTGTTTTTT. It encodes CASSFRAQGSEKLFF.

V and J are TRBV11-2 and TRBJ2-1; 16 bases agree with TRBD2. The CDR3 spans 21 residues. V gave up 2 bases and J gave up 0 bases; unmatched junction bases: 10. Germline lookup yields CDR1 SGHAT and CDR2 FQNNGV. The CDR3 DNA reads as TGTGCCAGCAGCTTACTCCTGGGACTAGCGGGAGGGCCGGGCTCCTACAATGAGCAGTTCTTC. Amino acid sequence: CASSLLLGLAGGPGSYNEQFF.

In this sample, this clonotype turned up a few times. V usage is TRBV20-1 and J usage is TRBJ2-7; weak D call: TRBD1 (6 bases). Germline values: CDR1 DFQATT, CDR2 SNEGSKA (reference sequence). Trimming shortened V by 3 bases and J by 7 bases, and 22 bases separated the two germline ends. This CDR3 region has 15 residues. CDR3 nucleotides: TGCAGTGCTAGTGCGAGGAGGCAGGGGTATCGGGAGCAGTACTTC. Protein sequence: CSASARRQGYREQYF.

This clonotype was counted a few times. V gene TRBV15 combines with J gene TRBJ2-7, with 8 bases identical to TRBD2. With V trimmed by 0 bases and J by 3 bases, 4 bases remained unmatched. Germline V gene sequence: CDR1 LNHNV, CDR2 YYDKDF (reference sequence). The CDR3 runs 15 residues. This CDR3 is CATSRDDSGGYEQYF. CDR3 DNA sequence: TGTGCCACCAGCAGAGATGACAGCGGGGGCTACGAGCAGTACTTC.